This section outlines one T cell receptor beta chain sequence together with its context. This clone's antigen is unknown. The sample holds no much larger clone one base away, and base qualities are not on file. From the germline V gene (reference sequence), CDR1 is MNHEY and CDR2 is SMNVEV. Trimming takes 8 bases from V and 0 bases from J, and the germline ends sit 14 bases apart. Counted from cysteine to phenylalanine, this CDR3 has 14 amino acids. Only CDR3 DNA is held: 42 bases, read in frame from base 1. The source of the sample is a study of blood T cell repertoires in COVID-19 (dated by TCRdb to the early 2020s). With respect to the entire study: The collaborator samples originated in the United States, Italy and Spain and spanned the acute and convalescent phases of COVID-19. The material from the prospective study consisted of cDNA or gDNA derived from T cells, B-cell-depleted T cells, or PBMCs. A freely available public database, intended as a resource for researchers studying the immune response to SARS-CoV-2, is where the repertoires were released. The sample metadata nearly always contained a de-identified subject ID, COVID-19 status, age in years and sex. Samples came from the ongoing ImmuneRACE study (first 160 participants) plus 1,254 subjects from 6 global collaborators. Where HLA class I and class II types were available, the types were taken from metadata supplied by the sample provider, not from assay-based typing. The dataset comprised deeply sampled blood TCRbeta repertoires from subjects exposed to, actively infected with, or recovered from COVID-19. Study-wide conclusions, independent of this receptor: How much clinical and demographic metadata was included differed by source and by participant, and the metadata was provided uncurated.

TCRbeta CDR3 regions were amplified from genomic DNA using the immunoSEQ Assay, a bias-controlled multiplex PCR. The source study handled its data this way. Within the assay, amplification of reference gene primers was used to estimate how many nucleated cells each sample contained. To quantify the absolute abundance of each unique TCRbeta CDR3 rearrangement, sequence reads were collapsed and filtered. Productive Simpson clonality was computed per sample as the square root of Simpson's diversity index over productive rearrangements. As stored in TCRdb, this immuneACCESS dataset retains in-frame rearrangements with V and J assigned. A fraction of the clones does not appear; measured against another copy, unresolved V genes explain less than half of the discrepancy, and the remainder lacks a known reason. V and J calls and clone size follow that table, whereas D and trimming were derived from the DNA. The sample profile shows a few hundred thousand clones; approximately 89% of them were found once. Approximately 2.3% of the sample rests with the top ten.

The collaborating institutions used their own protocols to collect whole blood in K2EDTA tubes. For TCRbeta analysis, collaborators shipped samples as frozen whole blood, isolated PBMCs, or DNA extracted from either of those sample types. The chain was built from TRBV27 and TRBJ2-7; the D gene is perhaps TRBD1, on 7 matching bases. This receptor was taken from a woman aged 50 to 60 with acute or convalescent COVID-19. Sequences were obtained from peripheral blood. The nucleotide sequence reads as follows: TGTGCCAGCCAAAGGCGGGACAGCTCCTACGAGCAGTACTTC. Its protein is CASQRRDSSYEQYF.